These 29 T cell receptor beta chains were all obtained from the same sample, sequenced in a study of graft-versus-host responses after intestinal transplantation. The assay was immunoSEQ multiplex PCR, and TCRdb's table has in-frame clones only and misses some. The sample includes about 10,000 clones, around 93% of them seen just once. The sample in question was PBMCs, obtained 40 to 45 days after intestinal transplantation. All receptors come from a human patient who received an intestinal transplant, so some T cells may come from the graft donor.

The chain has TRBV5-4 and TRBJ1-1; no clear D gene. In germline, CDR1 is SGHNT, CDR2 YYREEE (reference sequence). This CDR3 is 14 amino acids long. The V end was cut by 0 bases, the J end by 6 bases, with 12 bases between. The CDR3 loop is CASSLEAAAPEAFF. Written as DNA, the CDR3 is TGTGCCAGCAGCTTGGAGGCTGCTGCACCTGAAGCTTTCTTT.

The chain combines TRBV6-5 with TRBJ1-1; TRBD1 agrees at 8 bases. This CDR3 region has 14 residues. Per germline, CDR1 MNHEY and CDR2 SVGAGI. V shed 0 bases and J 6 bases; nucleotides not matched to a gene: 3. The CDR3 sequence: CASSYSQGAAEAFF. The CDR3 nucleotides read TGTGCCAGCAGTTACTCCCAGGGGGCGGCTGAAGCTTTCTTT.

The chain carries TRBV27 and TRBJ1-4, with a tentative D call TRBD1 (6 bases). The CDR3 has 14 amino acids. The V and J ends lost 6 bases and 8 bases respectively, with 16 bases between them. Germline lookup yields CDR1 MNHEY and CDR2 SMNVEV (reference sequence). CDR3 residues: CASSRRQDREKLFF. The DNA for the CDR3 is TGTGCCAGCAGCCGGAGACAGGATCGCGAAAAACTGTTTTTT.

The V and J genes are TRBV6-5 and TRBJ1-6; D gene uncertain. The ends were cut back, 2 bases at V and 8 bases at J, with 7 bases in the middle. CDR1 MNHEY and CDR2 SVGAGI come from the germline V gene. This CDR3 spans 13 amino acids. The CDR3, as DNA: TGTGCCAGCAGTTACCACGGGGATTCACCCCTCCACTTT. Its protein product is CASSYHGDSPLHF.

The V and J genes are TRBV18 and TRBJ2-1; D is possibly TRBD1 (6 bases). The CDR3 contains 12 residues. Trimming took 8 bases from V and 9 from J, leaving 14 bases between them. Germline values: CDR1 KGHSH, CDR2 LQKENI. CDR3 nucleotide sequence: TGTGCCAGCACAACAGGGTATGTTGAGCAGTTCTTC. Amino acid sequence: CASTTGYVEQFF.

This chain connects TRBV5-6 to TRBJ2-3; the D gene is possibly TRBD1 (5 bases). The V gene lost 0 bases and the J gene lost 2 bases, with 10 bases spanning the gap. The CDR3 runs to 15 residues. The V gene's germline CDR1 is SGHDT and CDR2 YYEEEE. The CDR3 reads CASSLGGQFTDTQYF. The CDR3 DNA sequence: TGTGCCAGCAGCTTGGGGGGCCAATTCACAGATACGCAGTATTTT.

The rearrangement joins TRBV5-4 to TRBJ1-2; TRBD1 might be the D (5 bases). CDR3 length: 11 residues. Germline V lookup: CDR1 SGHNT, CDR2 YYREEE (reference sequence). V was clipped by 5 bases and J by 4 bases, with 6 bases between them. The chain's CDR3 is CASRDTYGYTF. CDR3 coding DNA: TGTGCCAGCAGGGACACCTATGGCTACACCTTC.

This clone was picked up one time. The V and J genes are TRBV5-4 and TRBJ2-7, with TRBD2 matching over 13 bases. V shed 4 bases and J 3 bases; nucleotides not matched to a gene: 7. CDR3 length: 16 residues. CDR1 is SGHNT, CDR2 YYREEE, per germline (reference sequence). The CDR3 coding sequence is TGTGCCAGCAGCCCTGGGACTAGCGGGGCCCACTACGAGCAGTACTTC. Translation gives CASSPGTSGAHYEQYF.

The V gene is TRBV11-2, the J gene TRBJ1-5, with TRBD1 identical over 7 bases. This CDR3 comprises 14 residues. The germline V gene has CDR1 SGHAT and CDR2 FQNNGV. Trimming cost V 5 bases and J 2 bases; bases outside gene matches: 3. CDR3 in amino acids: CASSTGVGNQPQHF. CDR3 bases: TGTGCCAGCAGCACAGGGGTGGGCAATCAGCCCCAGCATTTT.

The rearrangement links TRBV6-5 to TRBJ1-5; 7 bases agree with TRBD1. The CDR3 contains 13 residues. From germline, CDR1 is MNHEY and CDR2 SVGAGI. Unmatched junction bases numbered 2, after V lost 5 bases and J lost 4 bases. This chain's CDR3 is CASSETGNQPQHF. CDR3 bases: TGTGCCAGCAGTGAGACAGGGAATCAGCCCCAGCATTTT.

This clone was seen once. The chain carries TRBV19 and TRBJ1-3, with D unclear. This CDR3 comprises 16 residues. V lost 3 bases to trimming and J lost 0 bases, with 12 bases between them. The germline V gene has CDR1 LNHDA and CDR2 SQIVND (reference sequence). In DNA, the CDR3 is TGTGCCAGTAGTATGGGCCGGGCGGACTCTGGAAACACCATATATTTT. This encodes CASSMGRADSGNTIYF.

This clone was seen once. V gene TRBV19 combines with J gene TRBJ1-5; D gene unclear. This CDR3 comprises 14 residues. V was cut by 8 bases and J by 6 bases, with 17 bases left in between. Per the germline V gene, CDR1 is LNHDA and CDR2 is SQIVND (reference sequence). CDR3 DNA: TGTGCCAGTTGGACCCAAGCCGGAGGTCAGCCCCAGCATTTT. Protein sequence: CASWTQAGGQPQHF.

V and J are TRBV29-1 and TRBJ1-1, with a tentative D call TRBD1 (6 bases). Looked up from germline, CDR1 is SQVTM and CDR2 is ANQGSEA. The CDR3 has 13 residues. V shed 7 bases and J shed 2 bases, with 14 bases lying between them. In nucleotides, the CDR3 is TGCAGCGCCATACTGGACAGTAACACTGAAGCTTTCTTT. Translated, it gives CSAILDSNTEAFF.

Concerning this clone itself: Germline and junction disagree at one end, which may indicate a read error. The rearrangement links TRBV7-7 to TRBJ2-5; 9 bases align to TRBD2. CDR1 SSHAT and CDR2 FNYEAQ come from the germline V gene (reference sequence). This CDR3 region has 14 residues. This chain's CDR3 is CASSHRGGEETQYF. In DNA, the CDR3 is TGTGCTAGCAGCCACCGCGGGGGGGAGGAGACCCAGTACTTC.

The V and J genes are TRBV10-3 and TRBJ2-1; D might be TRBD1 or TRBD2, each matching 5 bases. V shed 0 bases and J shed 10 bases, with 19 bases lying between them. This CDR3 is built from 16 residues. From germline, CDR1 is ENHRY and CDR2 SYGVKD. The chain's CDR3 is CAISESDPGAHFEQFF. For the CDR3, the DNA is TGTGCCATCAGTGAGTCCGACCCCGGGGCCCATTTCGAGCAGTTCTTC.

This clone has only one observation. V gene TRBV19 combines with J gene TRBJ2-1, with D maybe TRBD1 (6 bases). The CDR3 contains 13 residues. The germline CDR1 and CDR2 sequences are LNHDA and SQIVND (reference sequence). V lost 10 bases, J lost 1 base, and 11 bases lay in between. The CDR3 loop is CATEDRSYNEQFF. Written as DNA, the CDR3 is TGTGCCACCGAAGACAGGTCCTACAATGAGCAGTTCTTC.

The chain has TRBV7-9 and TRBJ2-3; the D gene is possibly TRBD2 (5 bases). The CDR3 extends over 16 amino acids. The germline V gene encodes CDR1 SEHNR and CDR2 FQNEAQ (reference sequence). V lost 4 bases, J lost 8 bases, and 22 bases lay in between. The CDR3: CASSSRAALRLGTQYF. DNA of the CDR3: TGTGCCAGCAGCTCGAGGGCAGCTCTCCGTCTGGGTACGCAGTATTTT.

J is TRBJ2-1 and V is TRBV5-1; a weak D match, TRBD1 (5 bases). This CDR3 has 17 amino acids. The germline V and J ends were trimmed by 4 bases and 8 bases, with 25 bases remaining between them. Germline V CDR1 and CDR2: SGHRS, YFSETQ. CDR3: CASSGVGRVTSRDEQFF. The CDR3 DNA reads TGCGCCAGCAGCGGTGTTGGCAGGGTGACGTCCCGCGATGAGCAGTTCTTC.

The chain employs TRBV27 and TRBJ1-3; D remains ambiguous. The V gene lost 5 bases and the J gene lost 0 bases, with 5 bases spanning the gap. The CDR3 covers 13 residues. CDR1 and CDR2 (germline): MNHEY, SMNVEV (reference sequence). CDR3 residues: CASSTSSGNTIYF. The CDR3 DNA follows: TGTGCCAGCAGTACCAGCTCTGGAAACACCATATATTTT.

CDR3 region: CASSGRRSGVVETQYF. In DNA, the CDR3 is TGCGCCAGCAGCGGCCGCCGGTCTGGGGTGGTGGAGACCCAGTACTTC. The V gene is TRBV5-1, the J gene TRBJ2-5; D unresolved. V was trimmed by 4 bases and J by 5 bases, leaving 21 bases between them. The length of the CDR3 is 16 residues. Germline V gene lookup returns CDR1 SGHRS and CDR2 YFSETQ.

This clone was picked up one time. The chain uses TRBV6-4 and TRBJ2-7; D is uncertain. Germline V gives CDR1 MRHNA, CDR2 SNTAGT. CDR3 length equals 13 residues. V lost 8 bases and J 3 bases, leaving 14 bases between the germline ends. DNA for the CDR3: TGTGCCAGCGCCAGGACCCCACTCTACGAGCAGTACTTC. Its protein product is CASARTPLYEQYF.

V is TRBV15 and J is TRBJ2-1; D unclear. Germline V gene lookup returns CDR1 LNHNV and CDR2 YYDKDF (reference sequence). Trimming stripped 3 bases from V and 13 bases from J, with 16 bases between. The CDR3 extends over 13 amino acids. In DNA form, the CDR3 reads TGTGCCACCAGCAGGGTCTTGGACCCGTCACAGTTCTTC. Translated, it gives CATSRVLDPSQFF.

The V gene is TRBV2, the J gene TRBJ2-7; D is unclear. V lost 7 bases to trimming and J lost 3 bases, with 10 bases between them. Germline CDR1 is SNHLY and CDR2 is FYNNEI. The CDR3 is 12 amino acids. CDR3 loop: CASNQGRYEQYF. In DNA form, the CDR3 reads TGTGCCAGCAATCAAGGACGCTACGAGCAGTACTTC.

This clone was counted a single time. J is TRBJ1-2 and V is TRBV5-6; D remains ambiguous. The germline V gene has CDR1 SGHDT and CDR2 YYEEEE. The CDR3 has 15 amino acids. Trimming pared 0 bases from V and 4 bases from J, leaving 13 bases between. This CDR3 is CASSLGSSQIYGYTF. The CDR3, as DNA: TGTGCCAGCAGCTTGGGATCGTCACAGATCTATGGCTACACCTTC. Supplemented by reference TRBV5-6 and TRBJ1-2, the full variable domain reads DAGVTQSPTHLIKTRGQQVTLRCSPKSGHDTVSWYQQALGQGPQFIFQYYEEEERQRGNFPDRFSGHQFPNYSSELNVNALLLGDSALYLCASSLGSSQIYGYTFGSGTRLTVV.

The genes are TRBV7-6 and TRBJ2-1, with 10 bases identical to TRBD2. CDR3 length: 15 residues. The germline V gene encodes CDR1 SGHVS and CDR2 FNYEAQ. V was pared by 6 bases and J by 4 bases, with 6 bases of the junction left unmatched. The CDR3 DNA is TGTGCCAGCAGTCCGAGCGGGGGGGCATACAATGAGCAGTTCTTC. This sequence encodes CASSPSGGAYNEQFF.

This clone was counted only a few times. CDR3 in DNA: TGTGCCAGCAGCTTAGGAAGAAGCACAGTCCAAGAGACCCAGTACTTC. This translates into CASSLGRSTVQETQYF. The chain uses TRBV7-2 and TRBJ2-5; D gene ambiguous. CDR3 size: 16 residues. V lost 1 base and J lost 1, with 13 bases in between. The V gene's germline CDR1 is SGHTA and CDR2 FQGNSA. Full variable domain (outside the CDR3, taken from reference TRBV7-2 and TRBJ2-5): GAGVSQSPSNKVTEKGKDVELRCDPISGHTALYWYRQSLGQGLEFLIYFQGNSAPDKSGLPSDRFSAERTGGSVSTLTIQRTQQEDSAVYLCASSLGRSTVQETQYFGPGTRLLVL.

The chain uses TRBV9 and TRBJ2-7; TRBD2 aligns across 12 bases. The V segment lost 6 bases and the J segment 4 bases; nucleotides outside the gene matches: 17. The CDR3 runs to 18 residues. Germline CDR1 and CDR2: SGDLS and YYNGEE. The CDR3, as DNA: TGTGCCAGCACCCCGACTAGCGGGGGTGGGAGGTCGACTTACGAGCAGTACTTC. Translated, it gives CASTPTSGGGRSTYEQYF.

This chain connects TRBV27 to TRBJ1-4; 8 bases map to TRBD1. Germline CDR1 reads MNHEY; CDR2 reads SMNVEV (reference sequence). The CDR3 runs to 15 residues. Trimming cost V 5 bases and J 5 bases; bases outside gene matches: 7. The CDR3 coding sequence is TGTGCCAGCAGTCCGGAGCAGGGGGCAAATGAAAAACTGTTTTTT. Protein sequence: CASSPEQGANEKLFF.

The chain combines TRBV5-1 with TRBJ2-6; D not certain. Germline V lookup: CDR1 SGHRS, CDR2 YFSETQ. Trimming pared 4 bases from V and 0 bases from J, leaving 11 bases between. The CDR3 sequence is 16 residues long. This chain's CDR3 is CASSPRPLSGANVLTF. The CDR3 DNA reads TGCGCCAGCAGCCCCAGACCACTCTCTGGGGCCAACGTCCTGACTTTC.